This entry lists 31 T cell receptor beta chains sequenced from one sample in a study of blood T cell repertoires in COVID-19. Some clones are missing from TCRdb's copy, which holds only in-frame ones; the method was immunoSEQ multiplex PCR. The sample lists 150,000 or so clones, roughly 89% occurring once. Sequencing was done on a sample of peripheral blood. The receptors originated from a man aged 55 to 70 with active or convalescent COVID-19.

This clone has just one count. The rearrangement links TRBV7-2 to TRBJ1-2, with D uncertain. The CDR3 is 14 amino acids. V lost 5 bases to trimming and J lost 5 bases, with 15 bases between them. Germline V CDR1 and CDR2: SGHTA, FQGNSA. The DNA for the CDR3 is TGTGCCAGCAGCAGTAGCGGCAGGTTATATGGCTACACCTTC. This translates into CASSSSGRLYGYTF.

The gene calls are TRBV5-4 and TRBJ1-4; maybe TRBD1 (5 bases). This CDR3 contains 17 residues. The germline gives CDR1 SGHNT, CDR2 YYREEE (reference sequence). The germline V and J ends were trimmed by 4 bases and 8 bases, with 24 bases remaining between them. Written as DNA, the CDR3 is TGTGCCAGCAGCCCCGCGATCGACAGCACCCATGGAGAAAAACTGTTTTTT. Translating gives CASSPAIDSTHGEKLFF.

This clone has more than one count but fewer than ten. CDR3 residues: CAWRGTDFYNSPLHF. CDR3 DNA: TGTGCCTGGAGAGGGACAGACTTCTATAATTCACCCCTCCACTTT. V gene TRBV30 combines with J gene TRBJ1-6; 7 nucleotides agree with TRBD1. The CDR3 is 15 residues long. Germline V lookup: CDR1 GTSNPN, CDR2 SVGIG (reference sequence). Trimming cost V 3 bases and J 3 bases; bases outside gene matches: 5. The variable domain in full, with the rest retrieved from reference TRBV30 and TRBJ1-6, is SQTIHQWPATLVQPVGSPLSLECTVEGTSNPNLYWYRQAAGRGLQLLFYSVGIGQISSEVPQNLSASRPQDRQFILSSKKLLLSDSGFYLCAWRGTDFYNSPLHFGNGTRLTVT.

The chain combines TRBV19 with TRBJ1-1, with 7 bases matching TRBD1. V dropped 3 bases and J dropped 0; count of bases not matched to a gene: 13. The germline V gene encodes CDR1 LNHDA and CDR2 SQIVND (reference sequence). This CDR3 has 18 amino acids. The CDR3 loop is CASSINSGTVAMNTEAFF. The CDR3 DNA reads as TGTGCCAGTAGTATCAATTCCGGGACAGTAGCAATGAACACTGAAGCTTTCTTT.

This sequence joins TRBV4-3 and TRBJ2-1; 12 nucleotides align to TRBD2. V shed 3 bases and J 7 bases; nucleotides not matched to a gene: 7. The CDR3 has 16 amino acids. CDR1 and CDR2 from the germline V gene are LGHNA and YSLEER. The CDR3 loop reads CASSQRLAGDRNEQFF. The CDR3 DNA reads as TGCGCCAGCAGCCAGCGACTAGCGGGGGACAGAAATGAGCAGTTCTTC.

The gene calls are TRBV5-1 and TRBJ1-4; D perhaps matches TRBD1 (6 bases). The CDR3 has 15 residues. Trimming stripped 1 base from V and 7 bases from J, with 14 bases between. CDR1 is SGHRS and CDR2 is YFSETQ in the germline V gene. The CDR3 DNA reads as TGCGCCAGCAGCTTGATGGGCAGGGGAAGTGAAAAACTGTTTTTT. Amino acids: CASSLMGRGSEKLFF.

This clone was found once. The chain has TRBV20-1 and TRBJ2-7; no reliable D call. The CDR3 totals 11 residues. Trimming took 0 bases from V and 5 from J, leaving 5 bases between them. From germline, CDR1 is DFQATT and CDR2 SNEGSKA (reference sequence). CDR3 in amino acids: CSARDFDEQYF. The CDR3 nucleotides are TGCAGTGCTAGAGATTTCGACGAGCAGTACTTC.

V usage is TRBV30 and J usage is TRBJ2-5; D is ambiguous. V shed 0 bases and J shed 2 bases, with 16 bases lying between them. In germline, CDR1 is GTSNPN, CDR2 SVGIG (reference sequence). This CDR3 is built from 16 residues. Here the CDR3 reads CAWSVLRLGKQETQYF. CDR3 coding DNA: TGTGCCTGGAGTGTTCTACGACTCGGAAAACAAGAGACCCAGTACTTC.

V usage is TRBV18 and J usage is TRBJ1-3; 10 bases line up with TRBD1. This CDR3 is 15 amino acids long. V dropped 2 bases and J dropped 4; count of bases not matched to a gene: 2. Germline values: CDR1 KGHSH, CDR2 LQKENI. The CDR3 DNA sequence: TGTGCCAGCTCACCAACGGGACAGGGGGGAAACACCATATATTTT. Translation gives CASSPTGQGGNTIYF.

This clone was found a few times. At the DNA level, this CDR3 is encoded by other sequences in the same sample as well. The V gene is TRBV27, the J gene TRBJ2-5, with 11 bases identical to TRBD1. Germline lookup yields CDR1 MNHEY and CDR2 SMNVEV (reference sequence). The CDR3 is 15 residues long. V was pared by 4 bases and J by 4 bases, with 5 bases of the junction left unmatched. The CDR3 spells CASSSGTGGAETQYF. Written as DNA, the CDR3 is TGTGCCAGCAGTTCAGGGACAGGGGGGGCAGAGACCCAGTACTTC.

This sequence joins TRBV2 and TRBJ2-1; maybe TRBD2 (5 bases). Germline CDR1 is SNHLY and CDR2 is FYNNEI. This CDR3 region has 12 residues. The ends were cut back, 7 bases at V and 7 bases at J, with 11 bases in the middle. The CDR3 protein is CASILRGNEQFF. CDR3 DNA: TGTGCCAGCATCCTCCGGGGTAATGAGCAGTTCTTC.

This clone was observed a handful of times. The chain joins TRBV5-1 to TRBJ2-2; tentatively, D is TRBD1 (6 bases). The germline V gene encodes CDR1 SGHRS and CDR2 YFSETQ. V gave up 4 bases and J gave up 6 bases, with 13 bases separating them. The CDR3 length is 14 residues. CDR3 sequence: CASSPLQGAGELFF. The CDR3 region has the DNA TGCGCCAGCAGCCCACTACAGGGAGCCGGGGAGCTGTTTTTT.

The J gene is TRBJ2-5, the V gene TRBV5-5; perhaps TRBD2 as D (5 bases). With 1 base removed from V and 1 base from J, the gap between germline ends came to 11 bases. This CDR3 comprises 15 residues. CDR1 and CDR2 from the germline V gene are SGHKS and YYEKEE (reference sequence). Here the CDR3 reads CASSLLASLQETQYF. CDR3 nucleotide sequence: TGTGCCAGCAGCTTGTTAGCTAGCCTCCAAGAGACCCAGTACTTC.

This chain joins TRBV9 and TRBJ1-6, with a tentative D call TRBD1 (6 bases). The CDR3 extends over 16 amino acids. Trimming left V 4 bases short and J 7 bases short, with 18 bases between. The germline V gene has CDR1 SGDLS and CDR2 YYNGEE. CDR3 coding DNA: TGTGCCAGCAGCCCCTTGGGGGCGGTAGTAAATTCACCCCTCCACTTT. Translating gives CASSPLGAVVNSPLHF. The whole variable domain, filled in from reference TRBV9 and TRBJ1-6, reads DSGVTQTPKHLITATGQRVTLRCSPRSGDLSVYWYQQSLDQGLQFLIQYYNGEERAKGNILERFSAQQFPDLHSELNLSSLELGDSALYFCASSPLGAVVNSPLHFGNGTRLTVT.

The chain links TRBV7-8 to TRBJ2-1; 7 nucleotides line up with TRBD2. V lost 3 bases and J lost 8; bases outside the gene matches: 19. Per germline, CDR1 SGHVS and CDR2 FQNEAQ. This CDR3 has 18 amino acids. CDR3 bases: TGTGCCAGCAGCTTCCCCCGAAGGGTAGGGGCGGGAGTTTATGAGCAGTTCTTC. This codes for CASSFPRRVGAGVYEQFF.

This chain joins TRBV29-1 and TRBJ1-2; 9 nucleotides agree with TRBD1. This CDR3 contains 12 residues. In germline, CDR1 is SQVTM, CDR2 ANQGSEA. V shed 5 bases, J shed 8 bases, and the junction held 6 bases outside the gene matches. The CDR3 is CSVTGTGFGYTF. In DNA, the CDR3 is TGCAGCGTTACCGGGACAGGGTTCGGCTACACCTTC. Variable domain in full (rest from reference TRBV29-1 and TRBJ1-2): SAVISQKPSRDICQRGTSLTIQCQVDSQVTMMFWYRQQPGQSLTLIATANQGSEATYESGFVIDKFPISRPNLTFSTLTVSNMSPEDSSIYLCSVTGTGFGYTFGSGTRLTVV.

The chain employs TRBV14 and TRBJ1-1; maybe TRBD1 (6 bases). In germline, CDR1 is SGHDN, CDR2 FVKESK. The CDR3 consists of 17 residues. The V and J ends lost 3 bases and 4 bases respectively, with 21 bases between them. The CDR3 is CASSQQDLQGLGTEAFF. The CDR3 DNA follows: TGTGCCAGCAGCCAGCAGGATTTACAGGGCTTGGGCACTGAAGCTTTCTTT.

The rearrangement uses TRBV3-1 (or the pseudogene TRBV3-2) and TRBJ2-3; D not resolved. Trimming took off 0 bases at V and 5 bases at J, with 6 bases between the two ends. In germline, CDR1 is LGHDT, CDR2 YNNKEL (reference sequence). The CDR3 has 13 amino acids. This CDR3 reads CASSQDLLDTQYF. CDR3 DNA sequence: TGTGCCAGCAGCCAAGATCTTCTAGATACGCAGTATTTT.

J is TRBJ2-5 and V is TRBV11-2, with no clear D. There are 13 residues in the CDR3. V dropped 7 bases and J dropped 4 bases, with 13 bases sitting between them. CDR1 is SGHAT and CDR2 is FQNNGV in the germline V gene. CDR3 coding DNA: TGTGCCAGCATGATAGTAGCAGCAGAGACCCAGTACTTC. It yields the protein CASMIVAAETQYF.

The genes are TRBV6-2 or TRBV6-3 and TRBJ2-5; TRBD2 is a possible D gene (5 bases). CDR1 is MNHEY, CDR2 SVGEGT, per germline. Trimming removed 1 base from V and 1 base from J, with 10 bases in between. This CDR3 has 15 amino acids. CDR3 sequence reads: CASSYYGLIQETQYF. In DNA form, the CDR3 reads TGTGCCAGCAGTTACTACGGACTTATCCAAGAGACCCAGTACTTC.

The genes are TRBV6-2 or TRBV6-3 and TRBJ2-7; no clear D gene. The CDR3 totals 14 residues. Germline V gives CDR1 MNHEY, CDR2 SVGEGT. V was cut by 6 bases and J by 0 bases, with 12 bases left in between. This chain's CDR3 is CASSQYGNSYEQYF. CDR3 nucleotide sequence: TGTGCCAGCAGCCAATATGGCAACTCCTACGAGCAGTACTTC.

The chain couples TRBV5-1 to TRBJ2-3, with a possible D match to TRBD2 (7 bases). This CDR3 has 16 residues. Germline assignment: CDR1 SGHRS and CDR2 YFSETQ. Trimming took off 4 bases at V and 5 bases at J, with 20 bases between the two ends. In nucleotides, the CDR3 is TGCGCCAGCAGCGTTATCTGGGGGGGGCCCGAAGATACGCAGTATTTT. This encodes CASSVIWGGPEDTQYF.

The chain combines TRBV20-1 with TRBJ1-6, with 8 bases fitting TRBD1. CDR1 and CDR2 (germline): DFQATT, SNEGSKA (reference sequence). J was trimmed by 10 bases and V by 8 bases; bases with no gene match: 4. The CDR3 has 11 residues. This chain's CDR3 is CSPGTGSPLHF. CDR3 DNA sequence: TGCAGTCCCGGGACAGGATCACCCCTCCACTTT.

This chain connects TRBV19 to TRBJ2-3, with 7 nucleotides matching TRBD2. Per the germline V gene, CDR1 is LNHDA and CDR2 is SQIVND (reference sequence). This CDR3 has 15 residues. With 5 bases clipped from V and 2 bases from J, the junction kept 7 bases outside the gene matches. The CDR3 sequence: CASSGGEGYTDTQYF. DNA for the CDR3: TGTGCCAGTAGTGGTGGGGAGGGGTACACAGATACGCAGTATTTT.

DNA for the CDR3: TGCAGCGTCGACATTTCTGGTAGGGCGGGAACTGAAGCTTTCTTT. This translates into CSVDISGRAGTEAFF. The chain uses TRBV29-1 and TRBJ1-1, with unresolved D. Trimming stripped 6 bases from V and 5 bases from J, with 22 bases between. CDR1 is SQVTM and CDR2 is ANQGSEA in the germline V gene. This CDR3 is built from 15 residues.

The J gene is TRBJ1-1, the V gene TRBV20-1; no reliable D call. Germline assignment: CDR1 DFQATT and CDR2 SNEGSKA (reference sequence). The V and J ends lost 4 bases and 1 base respectively, with 4 bases between them. This CDR3 contains 11 residues. CDR3 sequence reads: CSATKNTEAFF. Here the CDR3 DNA reads TGCAGTGCTACCAAGAACACTGAAGCTTTCTTT.

The V gene is TRBV6-5, the J gene TRBJ1-4, with 8 bases aligning to TRBD1. V dropped 6 bases and J dropped 5; count of bases not matched to a gene: 8. The germline V gene has CDR1 MNHEY and CDR2 SVGAGI. This CDR3 comprises 15 residues. CDR3 residues: CASSLTGGSNEKLFF. As DNA, the CDR3 is TGTGCCAGCAGCCTTACAGGGGGTTCCAATGAAAAACTGTTTTTT.

The chain joins TRBV28 to TRBJ1-1; D perhaps matches TRBD1 (5 bases). The CDR3 sequence is 12 residues long. V lost 5 bases, J lost 8 bases, and 12 bases lay in between. In germline, CDR1 is MDHEN, CDR2 SYDVKM. This chain's CDR3 is CASSQGFLEAFF. For the CDR3, the DNA is TGTGCCAGCAGTCAGGGATTTTTAGAAGCTTTCTTT.

This chain connects TRBV28 to TRBJ1-1; 9 positions agree with TRBD1. The CDR3 contains 12 residues. Trimming cost V 8 bases and J 4 bases; bases outside gene matches: 2. Germline CDR1 MDHEN, CDR2 SYDVKM. CDR3 DNA: TGTGCCAGCTCGACAGGGGGCACTGAAGCTTTCTTT. Encoded protein: CASSTGGTEAFF. The full variable domain, in which reference TRBV28 and TRBJ1-1 provide the parts outside the CDR3, is DVKVTQSSRYLVKRTGEKVFLECVQDMDHENMFWYRQDPGLGLRLIYFSYDVKMKEKGDIPEGYSVSREKKERFSLILESASTNQTSMYLCASSTGGTEAFFGQGTRLTVV.

The gene calls are TRBV5-1 and TRBJ2-5, with 7 nucleotides matching TRBD2. J gave up 4 bases and V 2 bases, and 8 bases lay outside the gene matches. Germline lookup yields CDR1 SGHRS and CDR2 YFSETQ. This CDR3 has 15 residues. CDR3 in amino acids: CASSFGPGLGETQYF. In DNA form, the CDR3 reads TGCGCCAGCAGCTTCGGTCCAGGACTAGGAGAGACCCAGTACTTC.

This chain connects TRBV4-3 to TRBJ2-1, with TRBD2 matching over 9 bases. The V gene's germline CDR1 is LGHNA and CDR2 YSLEER. This CDR3 spans 16 amino acids. V gave up 0 bases and J gave up 7 bases; unmatched junction bases: 7. The CDR3: CASSQEAAGGENEQFF. The CDR3 region has the DNA TGCGCCAGCAGCCAAGAAGCTGCGGGAGGGGAAAATGAGCAGTTCTTC.